A single TCR beta chain is shown here with its context. What it binds is unknown. The investigators reverse transcribed all of the isolated RNA, so they sequenced expressed TCRB transcripts. Produced via immunoSEQ multiplex PCR; TCRdb's table is partial and in-frame only. Found here are tens of thousands of clones, around a third of them singletons; the top ten hold about 0.48%. The data belong to a study of beta chain features in type 1 diabetes. The study's findings and limits: The naive, central memory and Treg TCRB repertoires looked more alike in patients than they did in healthy donors.

With 4 bases clipped from V and 8 bases from J, the junction kept 17 bases outside the gene matches. The germline gives CDR1 SNHLY, CDR2 FYNNEI. The CDR3 is 18 amino acids. Sequenced: stem cell memory CD4+ T cells from blood. This TCR came from a woman aged 18-30 years in good health. The rearrangement joins TRBV2 to TRBJ1-4; TRBD1 agrees at 9 bases. Here the CDR3 DNA reads TGTGCCAGCAGTGGATCCGGGACAGGGATGGCCGGAAGGGAAAAACTGTTTTTT. Its protein is CASSGSGTGMAGREKLFF.